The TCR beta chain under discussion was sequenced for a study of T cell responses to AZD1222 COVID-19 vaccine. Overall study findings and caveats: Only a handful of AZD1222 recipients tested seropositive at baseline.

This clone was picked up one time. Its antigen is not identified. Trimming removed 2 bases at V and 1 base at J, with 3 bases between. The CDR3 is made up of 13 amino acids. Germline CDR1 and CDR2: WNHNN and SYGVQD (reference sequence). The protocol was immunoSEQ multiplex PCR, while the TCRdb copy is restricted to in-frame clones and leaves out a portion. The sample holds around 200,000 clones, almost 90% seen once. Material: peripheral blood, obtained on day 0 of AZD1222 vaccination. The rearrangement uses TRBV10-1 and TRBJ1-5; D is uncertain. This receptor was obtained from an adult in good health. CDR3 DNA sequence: TGCGCCAGCAGTGAGGGGAGCAATCAGCCCCAGCATTTT. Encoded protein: CASSEGSNQPQHF.